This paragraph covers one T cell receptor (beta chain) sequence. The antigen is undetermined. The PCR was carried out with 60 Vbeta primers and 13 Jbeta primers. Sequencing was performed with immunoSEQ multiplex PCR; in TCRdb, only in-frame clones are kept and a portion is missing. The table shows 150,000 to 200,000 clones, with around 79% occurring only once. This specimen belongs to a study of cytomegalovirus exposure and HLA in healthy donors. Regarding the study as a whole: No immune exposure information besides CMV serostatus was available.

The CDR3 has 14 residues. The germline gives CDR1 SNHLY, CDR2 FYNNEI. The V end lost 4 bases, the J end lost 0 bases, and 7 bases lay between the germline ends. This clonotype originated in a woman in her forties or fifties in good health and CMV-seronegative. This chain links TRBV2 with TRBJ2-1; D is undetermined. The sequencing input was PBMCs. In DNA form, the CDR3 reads TGTGCCAGCAGTGCGGAGACCTCCTACAATGAGCAGTTCTTC. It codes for CASSAETSYNEQFF.